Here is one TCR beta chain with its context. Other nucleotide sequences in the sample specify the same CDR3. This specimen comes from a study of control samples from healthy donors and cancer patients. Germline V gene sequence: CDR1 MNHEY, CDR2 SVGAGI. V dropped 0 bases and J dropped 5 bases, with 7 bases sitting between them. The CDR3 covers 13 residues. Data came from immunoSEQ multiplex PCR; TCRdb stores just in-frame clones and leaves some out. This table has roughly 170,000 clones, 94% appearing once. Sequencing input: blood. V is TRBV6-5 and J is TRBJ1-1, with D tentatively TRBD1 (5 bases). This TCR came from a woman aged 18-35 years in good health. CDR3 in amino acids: CASSYSRGTEAFF. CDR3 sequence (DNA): TGTGCCAGCAGTTACTCAAGGGGAACTGAAGCTTTCTTT.